This TCR beta chain is drawn from a study of blood T cells in healthy people across ages. Looked up from germline, CDR1 is MNHEY and CDR2 is SVGAGI. CDR3 length: 13 residues. V dropped 5 bases and J dropped 6 bases, with 13 bases sitting between them. The table lists this clonotype with a few counts. Healthy Caucasian individuals from Russia aged 6 to 90 served as donors. It was with a sample-barcoded 5' primer and a J-beta primer mix that a second PCR of roughly 7 to 12 cycles was run. TCRdb itself ran the 5' RACE reads through MiXCR, one entry per CDR3 protein. The data hold 1.2 million to 1.5 million distinct CDR3 sequences, with approximately 59% observed a single time.

Material: blood. The V and J genes are TRBV6-5 and TRBJ1-2; D unresolved. The TCR originated in a man aged 18-30 years in good health. In DNA form, the CDR3 reads TGTGCCAGCAGTCAACATAGAGCTCATGGCTACACCTTC. As protein: CASSQHRAHGYTF.